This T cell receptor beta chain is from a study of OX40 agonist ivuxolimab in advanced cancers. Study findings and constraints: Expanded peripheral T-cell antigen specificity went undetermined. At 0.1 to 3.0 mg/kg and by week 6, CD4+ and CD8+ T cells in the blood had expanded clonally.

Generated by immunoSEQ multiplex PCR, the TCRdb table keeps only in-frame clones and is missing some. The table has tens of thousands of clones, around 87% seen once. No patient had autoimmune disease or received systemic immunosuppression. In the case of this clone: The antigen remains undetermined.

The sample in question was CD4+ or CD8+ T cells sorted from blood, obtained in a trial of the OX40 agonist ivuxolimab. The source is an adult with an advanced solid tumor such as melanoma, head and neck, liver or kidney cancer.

CDR3 DNA sequence: TGTGCCAGCACGATGCAGGGAAAAGGTTCACCCCTCCACTTT. Translation: CASTMQGKGSPLHF. The chain carries TRBV2 and TRBJ1-6; weak D call: TRBD1 (5 bases). The CDR3 loop spans 14 amino acids. Germline V gives CDR1 SNHLY, CDR2 FYNNEI. With 7 bases removed from V and 9 bases from J, the gap between germline ends came to 16 bases.